The 13 T cell receptor beta chains listed next were all sequenced from one sample in a study of OX40 agonist ivuxolimab in advanced cancers. Sequencing was performed with immunoSEQ multiplex PCR; in TCRdb, only in-frame clones are kept and a portion is missing. The sample has about 86,000 clones; about 90% are singletons. Sequenced material: CD4+ or CD8+ T cells sorted from blood, taken in a trial of the OX40 agonist ivuxolimab. These receptors originate from an adult with an advanced solid tumor such as melanoma, head and neck, liver or kidney cancer.

The chain couples TRBV5-6 to TRBJ2-3; 7 nucleotides agree with TRBD1. CDR3 length: 16 amino acids. The germline V gene has CDR1 SGHDT and CDR2 YYEEEE. The J segment lost 0 bases and the V segment lost 4 bases, leaving 8 bases of the junction unmatched. Here the CDR3 reads CASSPGTVYSTDTQYF. CDR3 sequence (DNA): TGTGCCAGCAGCCCGGGGACAGTTTATAGCACAGATACGCAGTATTTT.

V and J are TRBV15 and TRBJ1-1, with D unresolved. The CDR3 totals 13 residues. The germline gives CDR1 LNHNV, CDR2 YYDKDF (reference sequence). V was trimmed by 1 base and J by 0 bases, leaving 3 bases between them. This CDR3 is CATSRGMNTEAFF. The CDR3 DNA sequence: TGTGCCACCAGCAGAGGTATGAACACTGAAGCTTTCTTT. The full variable domain, with the rest looked up from reference TRBV15 and TRBJ1-1, is DAMVIQNPRYQVTQFGKPVTLSCSQTLNHNVMYWYQQKSSQAPKLLFHYYDKDFNNEADTPDNFQSRRPNTSFCFLDIRSPGLGDTAMYLCATSRGMNTEAFFGQGTRLTVV.

The chain combines TRBV9 with TRBJ2-3; TRBD2 agrees at 11 bases. V dropped 4 bases and J dropped 3; count of bases not matched to a gene: 4. CDR1 and CDR2 from the germline V gene are SGDLS and YYNGEE. The CDR3 has 15 amino acids. The DNA of the CDR3 is TGTGCCAGCAGCACTAGCGGGAGTATAACAGATACGCAGTATTTT. The encoded protein is CASSTSGSITDTQYF.

The J gene is TRBJ2-1, the V gene TRBV6-6; 8 nucleotides match TRBD2. Germline V CDR1 and CDR2: MNHNY, SVGAGI (reference sequence). This CDR3 is built from 15 residues. V lost 2 bases to trimming and J lost 2 bases; unmatched junction nucleotides: 2. CDR3 nucleotides: TGTGCCAGCAGTTACGCAGCGGGAGCCTACAATGAGCAGTTCTTC. This gives the protein CASSYAAGAYNEQFF.

This CDR3 is CASSMDKLGSPDRDQRSNYGYTF. The CDR3 DNA sequence: TGTGCCAGTAGTATGGACAAACTGGGGAGCCCCGACAGAGACCAACGCTCTAACTATGGCTACACCTTC. This chain joins TRBV19 and TRBJ1-2; D may be TRBD1 (5 bases). The CDR3 consists of 23 residues. Per the germline V gene, CDR1 is LNHDA and CDR2 is SQIVND (reference sequence). V was trimmed by 3 bases and J by 0 bases, leaving 35 bases between them. The entire variable domain, with the rest obtained from reference TRBV19 and TRBJ1-2, is as follows: DGGITQSPKYLFRKEGQNVTLSCEQNLNHDAMYWYRQDPGQGLRLIYYSQIVNDFQKGDIAEGYSVSREKKESFPLTVTSAQKNPTAFYLCASSMDKLGSPDRDQRSNYGYTFGSGTRLTVV.

The CDR3, as DNA: TGTGCCACCAGCAGAGATCCTAGGGCTCCCTACGAGCAGTACTTC. It codes for CATSRDPRAPYEQYF. The chain recombines TRBV15 with TRBJ2-7; no reliable D call. There are 15 residues in the CDR3. The germline V gene has CDR1 LNHNV and CDR2 YYDKDF (reference sequence). V lost 0 bases and J lost 2, with 11 bases in between.

The chain combines TRBV5-1 with TRBJ1-2; a possible D gene is TRBD1 (6 bases). This CDR3 spans 13 amino acids. In germline, CDR1 is SGHRS, CDR2 YFSETQ. V lost 0 bases to trimming and J lost 6 bases, with 9 bases between them. CDR3 amino acids: CASSLDGQHGYTF. The CDR3 region has the DNA TGCGCCAGCAGCTTGGACGGACAGCATGGCTACACCTTC.

The chain recombines TRBV15 with TRBJ2-5; D not resolved. The DNA end favors TRBJ2-7, so the J call may be wrong. The germline V gene encodes CDR1 LNHNV and CDR2 YYDKDF (reference sequence). CDR3 length equals 15 residues. The CDR3 region is CATSSYPADWSEQYF. The CDR3 DNA reads as TGTGCCACCAGCTCCTACCCGGCGGATTGGAGCGAGCAGTACTTC.

The V and J genes are TRBV10-3 and TRBJ1-2, with 12 bases identical to TRBD1. Germline V gives CDR1 ENHRY, CDR2 SYGVKD. With 6 bases clipped from V and 2 bases from J, the junction kept 1 base outside the gene matches. The CDR3 is 14 amino acids. CDR3 nucleotide sequence: TGTGCCATCAGGGGACAGGGGGCGAACTATGGCTACACCTTC. Residues: CAIRGQGANYGYTF.

The chain combines TRBV18 with TRBJ1-1, with a weak D call TRBD1 (5 bases). This CDR3 has 16 amino acids. Per the germline V gene, CDR1 is KGHSH and CDR2 is LQKENI. Trimming removed 2 bases from V and 3 bases from J, with 16 bases in between. The CDR3 is CASSPMFPGTDTEAFF. The CDR3 DNA sequence: TGTGCCAGCTCACCAATGTTCCCAGGGACCGACACTGAAGCTTTCTTT. The variable domain in full, completed from reference TRBV18 and TRBJ1-1, reads NAGVMQNPRHLVRRRGQEARLRCSPMKGHSHVYWYRQLPEEGLKFMVYLQKENIIDESGMPKERFSAEFPKEGPSILRIQQVVRGDSAAYFCASSPMFPGTDTEAFFGQGTRLTVV.

This sequence joins TRBV11-1 and TRBJ1-1, with D perhaps TRBD1 (5 bases). V was cut by 0 bases and J by 1 base, with 6 bases left in between. The CDR3 runs to 14 residues. CDR1 is SGHAT, CDR2 FQDESV, per germline (reference sequence). CDR3: CASSLAGANTEAFF. The CDR3, as DNA: TGTGCCAGCAGCTTAGCCGGGGCGAACACTGAAGCTTTCTTT.

This clone was detected only once. This chain joins TRBV6-4 and TRBJ2-3; perhaps TRBD1 as D (6 bases). The CDR3 has 14 residues. Germline CDR1 reads MRHNA; CDR2 reads SNTAGT. The V end lost 4 bases, the J end lost 4 bases, and 12 bases lay between the germline ends. In DNA, the CDR3 is TGTGCCAGCAGTGTAGGAGCAGGGGCAGATACGCAGTATTTT. Protein product: CASSVGAGADTQYF.

The CDR3 sequence: CASSTLGGLAGGGHEQYF. The DNA for the CDR3 is TGCGCCAGCAGCACCCTCGGGGGACTAGCGGGAGGTGGCCACGAGCAGTACTTC. The chain employs TRBV5-1 and TRBJ2-7; 15 bases line up with TRBD2. With 4 bases clipped from V and 5 bases from J, the junction kept 13 bases outside the gene matches. The CDR3 sequence is 18 residues long. CDR1 is SGHRS, CDR2 YFSETQ, per germline. The variable domain in full, with the rest retrieved from reference TRBV5-1 and TRBJ2-7, is KAGVTQTPRYLIKTRGQQVTLSCSPISGHRSVSWYQQTPGQGLQFLFEYFSETQRNKGNFPGRFSGRQFSNSRSEMNVSTLELGDSALYLCASSTLGGLAGGGHEQYFGPGTRLTVT.